The 25 T cell receptor beta chains given below trace back to one sample, sequenced in a study of control samples from healthy donors and cancer patients. Only in-frame clones appear in the TCRdb table, and some are missing; sequencing was by immunoSEQ multiplex PCR. The data hold under 130,000 clones, with around 89% observed a single time. Sequenced sample: PBMCs. These receptors were obtained from a man in his fifties or sixties with lung cancer.

This chain uses TRBV3-1 (or the pseudogene TRBV3-2) with TRBJ1-1; a possible D gene is TRBD1 (5 bases). CDR1 LGHDT and CDR2 YNNKEL come from the germline V gene (reference sequence). The CDR3 loop spans 13 amino acids. Trimming shortened V by 1 base and J by 6 bases, and 9 bases separated the two germline ends. Here the CDR3 reads CASSQVRGAEAFF. The CDR3 bases are TGTGCCAGCAGCCAAGTTCGGGGCGCTGAAGCTTTCTTT.

This chain links TRBV5-1 with TRBJ2-3; a weak D match, TRBD2 (5 bases). The CDR3 covers 12 residues. Germline V CDR1 and CDR2: SGHRS, YFSETQ. Deletions cut 0 bases from V and 6 bases from J, with 5 bases between. The CDR3 loop reads CASSLGGDTQYF. The CDR3 coding sequence is TGCGCCAGCAGCTTGGGAGGGGATACGCAGTATTTT. The full variable domain, in which reference TRBV5-1 and TRBJ2-3 provide the parts outside the CDR3, is KAGVTQTPRYLIKTRGQQVTLSCSPISGHRSVSWYQQTPGQGLQFLFEYFSETQRNKGNFPGRFSGRQFSNSRSEMNVSTLELGDSALYLCASSLGGDTQYFGPGTRLTVL.

This chain connects TRBV11-3 to TRBJ2-7; 7 bases match TRBD1. The CDR3 contains 12 residues. Looked up from germline, CDR1 is SGHNT and CDR2 is YENEEA. The V gene end was trimmed by 4 bases and the J gene end by 5 bases; junction bases not matched to a gene: 2. CDR3 sequence (DNA): TGTGCCAGCAGCTACGACAGGGACGAGCAGTACGTC. Translation gives CASSYDRDEQYV.

The rearrangement links TRBV27 to TRBJ2-7; the D gene is possibly TRBD2 (6 bases). The CDR3 sequence is 14 residues long. The V gene's germline CDR1 is MNHEY and CDR2 SMNVEV (reference sequence). V lost 6 bases to trimming and J lost 0 bases, with 12 bases between them. CDR3 sequence (DNA): TGTGCCAGCAGCCCAAACGGGGGCTCCTACGAGCAGTACTTC. Its translation is CASSPNGGSYEQYF.

This chain links TRBV2 with TRBJ1-5; D gene ambiguous. CDR3 length equals 14 residues. Germline V CDR1 and CDR2: SNHLY, FYNNEI. V shed 6 bases and J shed 0 bases, with 9 bases lying between them. The CDR3 DNA is TGTGCCAGCAGCGACTATATTAGCAATCAGCCCCAGCATTTT. It codes for CASSDYISNQPQHF.

V and J are TRBV6-2 or TRBV6-3 and TRBJ2-1, with 7 positions matching TRBD2. The junction had 10 bases not matched to a gene; V was cut back by 5 bases and J by 6 bases. Per the germline V gene, CDR1 is MNHEY and CDR2 is SVGEGT. The CDR3 is made up of 15 amino acids. The CDR3 sequence is CASSKLASGTNEQFF. The CDR3, as DNA: TGTGCCAGCAGTAAACTAGCGTCGGGAACCAATGAGCAGTTCTTC.

The V gene is TRBV2, the J gene TRBJ2-5; 8 positions agree with TRBD2. The germline V gene has CDR1 SNHLY and CDR2 FYNNEI. This CDR3 has 14 amino acids. J gave up 3 bases and V 6 bases, and 6 bases lay outside the gene matches. CDR3 region: CASRDRAGEETQYF. The CDR3 DNA reads TGTGCCAGCAGAGATAGAGCGGGGGAAGAGACCCAGTACTTC.

The chain is built from TRBV18 and TRBJ2-5; 9 nucleotides match TRBD1. CDR3 size: 16 residues. V lost 3 bases and J lost 3; bases outside the gene matches: 8. Germline V gene lookup returns CDR1 KGHSH and CDR2 LQKENI. CDR3 nucleotides: TGTGCCAGCTCACCCCGGACAGGGGACGTGGAAGAGACCCAGTACTTC. Translated: CASSPRTGDVEETQYF. Drawing the rest from reference TRBV18 and TRBJ2-5, the complete variable domain is NAGVMQNPRHLVRRRGQEARLRCSPMKGHSHVYWYRQLPEEGLKFMVYLQKENIIDESGMPKERFSAEFPKEGPSILRIQQVVRGDSAAYFCASSPRTGDVEETQYFGPGTRLLVL.

The V gene is TRBV3-1 (or the pseudogene TRBV3-2), the J gene TRBJ2-5; D not resolved. This CDR3 is 11 amino acids long. V lost 5 bases and J lost 2, with 3 bases in between. Germline-derived CDR1 and CDR2 are LGHDT and YNNKEL (reference sequence). Written as DNA, the CDR3 is TGTGCCAGCAGCATGCAAGAGACCCAGTACTTC. Amino acids: CASSMQETQYF.

This chain links TRBV4-2 with TRBJ2-2; TRBD1 matches at 8 bases. The V gene's germline CDR1 is LGHNA and CDR2 YNFKEQ. The length of the CDR3 is 16 residues. The V and J ends lost 3 bases and 2 bases, in that order; junction bases with no gene match: 5. This chain's CDR3 is CASSQGTGSNTGELFF. In DNA, the CDR3 is TGTGCCAGCAGCCAGGGGACAGGTTCAAACACCGGGGAGCTGTTTTTT.

The V call is TRBV20-1, the J call TRBJ1-5; no clear D gene. The CDR3 length is 12 residues. Trimming left V 3 bases short and J 2 bases short, with 5 bases between. The germline V gene has CDR1 DFQATT and CDR2 SNEGSKA (reference sequence). CDR3 nucleotides: TGCAGTGCTAGTGGTGGCAATCAGCCCCAGCATTTT. It yields the protein CSASGGNQPQHF.

The genes are TRBV12-3 or TRBV12-4 and TRBJ2-5, with TRBD2 matching over 7 bases. The CDR3 covers 13 residues. Germline trimming cut 1 base from V and 4 bases from J; bases unmatched to any gene: 0. CDR3: CASSLGGGETQYF. CDR3 DNA sequence: TGTGCCAGCAGTTTAGGGGGGGGAGAGACCCAGTACTTC.

The chain recombines TRBV18 with TRBJ2-1; perhaps TRBD1 as D (6 bases). The CDR3 consists of 16 residues. Trimming took 5 bases from V and 0 from J, leaving 14 bases between them. The germline gives CDR1 KGHSH, CDR2 LQKENI. The DNA for the CDR3 is TGTGCCAGCTCAGGTCAGGGGCGGAGCTCCTACAATGAGCAGTTCTTC. Protein sequence: CASSGQGRSSYNEQFF.

This rearrangement joins TRBV7-9 to TRBJ2-7; D might be TRBD2 (5 bases). In germline, CDR1 is SEHNR, CDR2 FQNEAQ (reference sequence). Trimming shortened V by 5 bases and J by 3 bases, and 11 bases separated the two germline ends. The length of the CDR3 is 13 residues. The CDR3 DNA sequence: TGTGCCAGCAGCCCAGGACTCGTCTACGAGCAGTACGTC. It specifies CASSPGLVYEQYV.

The chain is built from TRBV5-1 and TRBJ1-2, with 9 bases lining up with TRBD1. The length of the CDR3 is 14 residues. CDR1 and CDR2 (germline): SGHRS, YFSETQ. V was pared by 3 bases and J by 1 base, with 1 base of the junction left unmatched. The CDR3 here is CASSSDRGNYGYTF. The CDR3 bases are TGCGCCAGCAGCTCGGACAGGGGTAACTATGGCTACACCTTC.

The chain employs TRBV6-4 and TRBJ1-2, with D maybe TRBD1 (6 bases). The V gene's germline CDR1 is MRHNA and CDR2 SNTAGT. Deletions cut 2 bases from V and 6 bases from J, with 16 bases between. This CDR3 spans 15 amino acids. For the CDR3, the DNA is TGTGCCAGCAGTGACGGGTGGGGAAGGGGGGATGGCTACACCTTC. Its translation is CASSDGWGRGDGYTF.

The J gene is TRBJ1-1, the V gene TRBV6-5, with D possibly being TRBD1 (6 bases). In germline, CDR1 is MNHEY, CDR2 SVGAGI. The CDR3 is 13 residues long. V gave up 5 bases and J gave up 8 bases, with 15 bases separating them. The CDR3 DNA reads as TGTGCCAGCAGTCCCGACAGGCAGGGGGAAGCTTTCTTT. Its protein product is CASSPDRQGEAFF.

The CDR3 nucleotides read TGTGCCAGCAGCTTAGAGGAGACAGGGGGGAGAGGCTACACCTTC. Translating it yields CASSLEETGGRGYTF. The genes are TRBV7-6 and TRBJ1-2; 9 bases align to TRBD1. CDR1 is SGHVS and CDR2 is FNYEAQ in the germline V gene. The CDR3 is 15 amino acids. Trimming cost V 1 base and J 8 bases; bases outside gene matches: 8.

V usage is TRBV5-1 and J usage is TRBJ2-5; D possibly matches TRBD1 or TRBD2 (6 bases each). Trimming left V 0 bases short and J 6 bases short, with 12 bases between. This CDR3 has 14 amino acids. The V gene's germline CDR1 is SGHRS and CDR2 YFSETQ. CDR3 protein: CASSLEGGGKTQYF. The CDR3 nucleotides are TGCGCCAGCAGCTTGGAAGGAGGGGGGAAGACCCAGTACTTC.

The J gene is TRBJ1-6, the V gene TRBV7-8; D might be TRBD1 (5 bases). Trimming pared 4 bases from V and 2 bases from J, leaving 12 bases between. The CDR3 consists of 16 residues. The germline V gene encodes CDR1 SGHVS and CDR2 FQNEAQ. CDR3 DNA: TGTGCCAGCAGCTCCCGGGGGGAAACCTATAATTCACCCCTCCACTTT. Its protein product is CASSSRGETYNSPLHF.

This chain connects TRBV9 to TRBJ2-2; D could derive from TRBD1 or TRBD2 (5 bases each). In germline, CDR1 is SGDLS, CDR2 YYNGEE. V lost 0 bases, J lost 9 bases, and 27 bases lay in between. This CDR3 has 19 amino acids. CDR3 amino acids: CASSVVAPGGTKSVRELFF. The CDR3 DNA follows: TGTGCCAGCAGCGTAGTAGCCCCTGGGGGAACAAAAAGCGTCCGGGAGCTGTTTTTT.

The chain uses TRBV2 and TRBJ2-1; possible D gene TRBD2, 5 bases. V was clipped by 6 bases and J by 9 bases, with 27 bases between them. The germline gives CDR1 SNHLY, CDR2 FYNNEI. This CDR3 has 17 residues. CDR3 bases: TGTGCCAGCAGGGAAATCCTTCGCGGGCTAGCTGGTGGTGAGCAGTTCTTC. Translating it yields CASREILRGLAGGEQFF.

The chain joins TRBV7-2 to TRBJ2-1; TRBD1 or TRBD2 may be the D gene (5 bases each). The CDR3 contains 15 residues. V dropped 4 bases and J dropped 10 bases, with 20 bases sitting between them. Germline values: CDR1 SGHTA, CDR2 FQGNSA. The CDR3 here is CASSSPPGPSMEQFF. Here the CDR3 DNA reads TGTGCCAGCAGCTCGCCGCCGGGACCCTCCATGGAGCAGTTCTTC.

The V call is TRBV30, the J call TRBJ2-2; D might be TRBD2 (6 bases). This CDR3 contains 16 residues. V was cut by 4 bases and J by 6 bases, with 21 bases left in between. Germline CDR1 reads GTSNPN; CDR2 reads SVGIG (reference sequence). The CDR3 region is CAWTLTPLAGPGELFF. For the CDR3, the DNA is TGTGCCTGGACCCTAACCCCACTAGCAGGTCCCGGGGAGCTGTTTTTT.

The CDR3, as DNA: TGTGCCAGCAGCCCGGGACTTGTTGGCAATCAGCCCCAGCATTTT. Translating gives CASSPGLVGNQPQHF. The chain recombines TRBV3-1 (or the pseudogene TRBV3-2) with TRBJ1-5; D is perhaps TRBD1 (5 bases). The length of the CDR3 is 15 residues. V shed 4 bases and J shed 2 bases, with 12 bases lying between them. The germline CDR1 and CDR2 sequences are LGHDT and YNNKEL (reference sequence).